These 5 T cell receptor beta chains were all obtained from the same sample, sequenced in a study of vaccination and CD4 T cells after COVID-19 (dated by TCRdb to 2022 to 2024). No antigen is known for these receptors. The library was prepared using PCR. The reads were generated on an Illumina iSeq 100. DNA from cultured CD4+ T cells underwent TCR sequencing with the Oncomine TCR Beta short-read assay at the Johns Hopkins FTIC core. TCRdb reprocessed the public reads (quality trimming at Q25 with fastp, clone calling with MiXCR) and kept in-frame beta chains. Rows are unified per CDR3 protein, each entry keeping the most common DNA and genes. The sample table contains over 9,500 distinct CDR3 sequences; only one count was recorded for 45% to 70% of them. The ten biggest clones cover approximately 22% of the sample. Interpreted using the paper, the treatment or condition label stands for: roughly ten-day PBMC culture with coronavirus spike peptide pools or control peptides (ViraFEST assay).

The sequenced material came from CD4+ T cells from blood, cultured in vitro. The origin of the receptors is a human donor who had recovered from COVID-19.

The chain has TRBV29-1 and TRBJ2-3, with D perhaps TRBD1 or TRBD2 (5 bases each). CDR3 size: 17 residues. V was pared by 2 bases and J by 0 bases, with 18 bases between. Germline V lookup: CDR1 SQVTM, CDR2 ANQGSEA. CDR3 bases: TGCAGCGTTGAAAACGGGGCCAGTCTTCGGAGCACAGATACGCAGTATTTT. Encoded protein: CSVENGASLRSTDTQYF.

The chain is built from TRBV6-1 and TRBJ1-2; TRBD1 might be the D (5 bases). Germline V lookup: CDR1 MNHNS, CDR2 SASEGT. V shed 8 bases and J shed 0 bases, with 13 bases lying between them. The CDR3 consists of 14 residues. CDR3 sequence: CASRQGTSNYGYTF. CDR3 bases: TGTGCCAGCCGTCAGGGAACCTCTAACTATGGCTACACCTTC.

The chain carries TRBV11-3 and TRBJ1-1; no definite D call. The V gene's germline CDR1 is SGHNT and CDR2 YENEEA. Trimming left V 0 bases short and J 1 base short, with 9 bases between. The CDR3 covers 15 residues. The CDR3 is CASSLEGRANTEAFF. Here the CDR3 DNA reads TGTGCCAGCAGCTTAGAAGGTAGGGCGAACACTGAAGCTTTCTTT.

The chain links TRBV12-3 or TRBV12-4 to TRBJ2-7, with D possibly matching TRBD2 (6 bases). The CDR3 is 15 residues long. Trimming pared 2 bases from V and 2 bases from J, leaving 13 bases between. CDR3 in DNA: TGTGCCAGCAGTTTAAATGGAGGGAAGGCCTACGAGCAGTACTTC. Its protein is CASSLNGGKAYEQYF.

The gene calls are TRBV6-5 and TRBJ2-2, with D possibly TRBD2 on 6 matching bases. The germline V gene encodes CDR1 MNHEY and CDR2 SVGAGI. This CDR3 has 18 residues. Trimming cost V 2 bases and J 2 bases, with 18 bases left between them. As DNA, the CDR3 is TGTGCCAGCAGTTACACAACGCCGGGACTTACAAACACCGGGGAGCTGTTTTTT. Translated: CASSYTTPGLTNTGELFF.